The 11 T cell receptor beta chains below all came from one sample that was sequenced in a study of blood T cell repertoires in COVID-19. Clones were read by immunoSEQ multiplex PCR, and TCRdb kept only the in-frame ones, dropping some. Of approximately 180,000 clones in the sample, roughly 84% are singletons; the top ten hold 9.8%. Material: peripheral blood. These receptors originate from a woman of 80 years or more with acute or convalescent COVID-19.

The chain uses TRBV6-6 and TRBJ2-3; 12 bases line up with TRBD2. The CDR3 covers 19 residues. Per the germline V gene, CDR1 is MNHNY and CDR2 is SVGAGI (reference sequence). With V trimmed by 5 bases and J by 1 base, 13 bases remained unmatched. The CDR3 nucleotides are TGTGCCAGCAGTCCATCCTTCGGACTAGCGGGGAGAGGCACAGATACGCAGTATTTT. This sequence encodes CASSPSFGLAGRGTDTQYF.

This clone was detected once. The rearrangement uses TRBV5-4 and TRBJ1-4; 8 bases align to TRBD1. The CDR3 is made up of 14 amino acids. Per the germline V gene, CDR1 is SGHNT and CDR2 is YYREEE (reference sequence). V shed 4 bases and J 6 bases; nucleotides not matched to a gene: 5. CDR3 sequence reads: CASSMDRADEKLFF. For the CDR3, the DNA is TGTGCCAGCAGCATGGACAGGGCTGATGAAAAACTGTTTTTT.

Note on this clone: Other DNA sequences within the sample encode an identical CDR3. The chain is built from TRBV18 and TRBJ1-2; D is perhaps TRBD1 (6 bases). Trimming removed 3 bases from V and 0 bases from J, with 8 bases in between. CDR3 length: 14 amino acids. Germline V gene sequence: CDR1 KGHSH, CDR2 LQKENI. Written as DNA, the CDR3 is TGTGCCAGCTCACCGACAGGAGCTAACTATGGCTACACCTTC. Its protein product is CASSPTGANYGYTF.

This clone was detected once. The chain recombines TRBV21-1 with TRBJ1-1; TRBD1, the table's D call, lacks a check against the DNA. TRBV21-1 is tagged as a pseudogene. CDR3 length: 14 amino acids. The CDR3 sequence: CASSKDSNNTEAFF. CDR3 DNA: TGTGCCAGCAGCAAAGACAGTAATAACACTGAAGCTTTCTTT.

This chain uses TRBV5-1 with TRBJ1-1; TRBD1 matches 7 bases. The CDR3 is made up of 16 amino acids. CDR1 SGHRS and CDR2 YFSETQ come from the germline V gene. The V segment lost 5 bases and the J segment 1 base; nucleotides outside the gene matches: 11. The CDR3 DNA follows: TGCGCCAGCAGATTCAGGTCCGGGACAGAGAACACTGAAGCTTTCTTT. Encoded protein: CASRFRSGTENTEAFF. The whole variable domain, filled in from reference TRBV5-1 and TRBJ1-1, reads KAGVTQTPRYLIKTRGQQVTLSCSPISGHRSVSWYQQTPGQGLQFLFEYFSETQRNKGNFPGRFSGRQFSNSRSEMNVSTLELGDSALYLCASRFRSGTENTEAFFGQGTRLTVV.

J is TRBJ2-5 and V is TRBV28, with D possibly matching TRBD1 (6 bases). The CDR3 sequence is 15 residues long. Germline V gene lookup returns CDR1 MDHEN and CDR2 SYDVKM. Trimming stripped 3 bases from V and 1 base from J, with 12 bases between. In DNA form, the CDR3 reads TGTGCCAGCAGTTTTGGGTCAGGGGCCCAAGAGACCCAGTACTTC. As protein: CASSFGSGAQETQYF.

This clone was observed a few times. The J gene is TRBJ1-2, the V gene TRBV6-5; 9 nucleotides line up with TRBD1. The CDR3 totals 13 residues. The germline CDR1 and CDR2 sequences are MNHEY and SVGAGI. V lost 6 bases and J lost 8; bases outside the gene matches: 7. CDR3 DNA sequence: TGTGCCAGCAGGACACAGGGGGCGTTAGGCTACACCTTC. The encoded protein is CASRTQGALGYTF.

The chain is built from TRBV10-3 and TRBJ2-5, with 10 positions matching TRBD1. In germline, CDR1 is ENHRY, CDR2 SYGVKD. The CDR3 covers 14 residues. J lost 2 bases, V lost 6 bases, and 3 bases had no gene match. CDR3 amino acids: CAIRGDRGQETQYF. The CDR3 DNA is TGTGCCATCAGGGGGGACAGGGGTCAAGAGACCCAGTACTTC.

The chain joins TRBV5-1 to TRBJ2-2, with 9 bases aligning to TRBD2. Germline-derived CDR1 and CDR2 are SGHRS and YFSETQ. Trimming at V came to 4 bases and at J to 14 bases, leaving 18 bases not matched to a gene. The CDR3 is 16 residues long. CDR3 protein: CASSSPKSGRPTTLFF. The CDR3 DNA reads as TGCGCCAGCAGCAGCCCCAAGAGCGGGAGGCCCACGACACTGTTTTTT. Supplemented by reference TRBV5-1 and TRBJ2-2, the full variable domain reads KAGVTQTPRYLIKTRGQQVTLSCSPISGHRSVSWYQQTPGQGLQFLFEYFSETQRNKGNFPGRFSGRQFSNSRSEMNVSTLELGDSALYLCASSSPKSGRPTTLFFGEGSRLTVL.

This clone was counted between two and nine times. The V and J genes are TRBV10-3 and TRBJ2-7; maybe TRBD1 (5 bases). This CDR3 spans 12 amino acids. Trimming took off 7 bases at V and 6 bases at J, with 13 bases between the two ends. CDR1 and CDR2 from the germline V gene are ENHRY and SYGVKD. The CDR3 loop is CAIKGSPVEQYF. CDR3 DNA: TGTGCCATCAAGGGGTCACCCGTCGAGCAGTACTTC.

The gene calls are TRBV3-1 (or the pseudogene TRBV3-2) and TRBJ2-7; 12 bases align to TRBD2. This CDR3 is 16 amino acids long. CDR1 LGHDT and CDR2 YNNKEL come from the germline V gene (reference sequence). V shed 1 base, J shed 5 bases, and the junction held 6 bases outside the gene matches. Written as DNA, the CDR3 is TGTGCCAGCAGCCAAGGGGCTAGCGGGAGGGCCCACGAGCAGTACTTC. It encodes CASSQGASGRAHEQYF.